These 26 T cell receptor beta chains originate from one sample sequenced in a study of blood T cell repertoires in COVID-19. Profiled with immunoSEQ multiplex PCR; TCRdb holds only in-frame clones, not every one. The sample carries about 100,000 clones, 91% recorded once. Sequenced sample: peripheral blood. The receptors come from a man over 45 with acute or convalescent COVID-19.

The V and J genes are TRBV6-5 and TRBJ2-1; TRBD2 matches 10 bases. The CDR3 has 15 amino acids. The germline CDR1 and CDR2 sequences are MNHEY and SVGAGI. The V and J ends lost 6 bases and 4 bases, in that order; junction bases with no gene match: 6. CDR3 protein: CASSLKRGGYNEQFF. DNA of the CDR3: TGTGCCAGCAGCCTAAAGCGGGGGGGTTACAATGAGCAGTTCTTC.

The V call is TRBV25-1, the J call TRBJ1-1; no clear D gene. Germline lookup yields CDR1 MGHDK and CDR2 SYGVNS. The CDR3 has 15 residues. V shed 0 bases and J shed 1 base, with 9 bases lying between them. CDR3 sequence: CASSEYGEGNTEAFF. In DNA form, the CDR3 reads TGTGCCAGCAGTGAATATGGGGAGGGGAACACTGAAGCTTTCTTT.

The chain has TRBV10-3 and TRBJ1-6; unclear D gene. V was shortened by 4 bases and J by 0 bases, with 4 bases between the two germline ends. Germline-derived CDR1 and CDR2 are ENHRY and SYGVKD. The CDR3 loop spans 14 amino acids. The CDR3 region has the DNA TGTGCCATCAGTGCAGACTCCTATAATTCACCCCTCCACTTT. Translation gives CAISADSYNSPLHF.

The V call is TRBV7-3, the J call TRBJ2-1, with 12 nucleotides matching TRBD1. Germline V gene data show CDR1 as SGHTA and CDR2 as FQGTGA. CDR3 length: 16 residues. With V trimmed by 1 base and J by 5 bases, 3 bases remained unmatched. The CDR3 nucleotides are TGTGCCAGCAGCTTAAAAGGGACAGGGGGCCACAATGAGCAGTTCTTC. Translation gives CASSLKGTGGHNEQFF.

The rearrangement links TRBV7-2 to TRBJ2-5; D may be TRBD2 (6 bases). Between the trimmed V and J ends, which lost 1 base and 6 bases, there was a span of 12 bases. The germline V gene has CDR1 SGHTA and CDR2 FQGNSA. This CDR3 contains 14 residues. CDR3 protein: CASSLDLRGKTQYF. CDR3 DNA sequence: TGTGCCAGCAGCTTAGACTTACGGGGGAAGACCCAGTACTTC. Using reference TRBV7-2 and TRBJ2-5 for the parts outside the CDR3, the full variable domain is GAGVSQSPSNKVTEKGKDVELRCDPISGHTALYWYRQSLGQGLEFLIYFQGNSAPDKSGLPSDRFSAERTGGSVSTLTIQRTQQEDSAVYLCASSLDLRGKTQYFGPGTRLLVL.

The V gene is TRBV10-1, the J gene TRBJ1-1; the D gene is possibly TRBD1 (5 bases). V was shortened by 8 bases and J by 1 base, with 8 bases between the two germline ends. Germline CDR1 is WNHNN and CDR2 is SYGVQD (reference sequence). The CDR3 totals 12 residues. The CDR3 sequence: CASRGSNTEAFF. The DNA of the CDR3 is TGCGCCAGCCGGGGGTCGAACACTGAAGCTTTCTTT.

CDR3: CASSEEAGGISPLHF. The CDR3 DNA reads as TGTGCCAGCAGTGAAGAGGCAGGGGGCATATCACCCCTCCACTTT. This chain links TRBV2 with TRBJ1-6, with 8 bases lining up with TRBD1. In germline, CDR1 is SNHLY, CDR2 FYNNEI. CDR3 length equals 15 residues. Trimming at V came to 1 base and at J to 10 bases, leaving 6 bases not matched to a gene.

The chain recombines TRBV2 with TRBJ1-2; 10 bases are shared with TRBD1. After removal of 7 bases from V and 3 bases from J, the junction contained 5 bases not matched to a gene. The CDR3 has 14 amino acids. Germline V lookup: CDR1 SNHLY, CDR2 FYNNEI. CDR3 region: CASKGQGFDYGYTF. CDR3 in DNA: TGTGCCAGCAAGGGACAGGGGTTTGACTATGGCTACACCTTC.

This chain links TRBV5-1 with TRBJ1-1; D remains ambiguous. This CDR3 has 16 amino acids. Trimming cost V 1 base and J 1 base, with 14 bases left between them. The germline CDR1 and CDR2 sequences are SGHRS and YFSETQ. The CDR3 DNA follows: TGCGCCAGCAGCTTGATGGCCCGGGGAGGGAACACTGAAGCTTTCTTT. Amino acid sequence: CASSLMARGGNTEAFF.

The J gene is TRBJ2-2, the V gene TRBV5-5, with D unclear. Deletions cut 3 bases from V and 7 bases from J, with 13 bases between. The CDR3 has 14 residues. The germline V gene encodes CDR1 SGHKS and CDR2 YYEKEE (reference sequence). The CDR3 spells CASSSAVEYGELFF. The CDR3 DNA is TGTGCCAGCAGCTCTGCGGTCGAGTACGGGGAGCTGTTTTTT.

V gene TRBV12-3 or TRBV12-4 combines with J gene TRBJ2-2, with D unclear. V shed 6 bases and J shed 0 bases, with 2 bases lying between them. The length of the CDR3 is 12 residues. CDR3 region: CASSTNTGELFF. In DNA, the CDR3 is TGTGCCAGCAGCACGAACACCGGGGAGCTGTTTTTT.

This clone was counted a single time. In DNA form, the CDR3 reads TGTGCCAGCAGCCAAGAATGGCTAGCCCGCGAGCAGTACTTC. It is translated as CASSQEWLAREQYF. This chain uses TRBV3-1 (or the pseudogene TRBV3-2) with TRBJ2-7; a weak D match, TRBD2 (5 bases). V gave up 0 bases and J gave up 6 bases, with 12 bases separating them. Germline V lookup: CDR1 LGHDT, CDR2 YNNKEL (reference sequence). The CDR3 totals 14 residues.

The chain carries TRBV11-3 and TRBJ1-1; D is uncertain. The CDR3 length is 13 residues. Germline values: CDR1 SGHNT, CDR2 YENEEA. The V end lost 5 bases, the J end lost 5 bases, and 12 bases lay between the germline ends. CDR3 nucleotide sequence: TGTGCCAGCAGCCCTGCCCCGGGGACTGAAGCTTTCTTT. Translation gives CASSPAPGTEAFF.

The chain has TRBV7-2 and TRBJ2-2; D possibly corresponds to TRBD2 (6 bases). The V end lost 1 base, the J end lost 6 bases, and 9 bases lay between the germline ends. Germline CDR1 SGHTA, CDR2 FQGNSA. CDR3 length: 14 amino acids. CDR3 amino acids: CASSLVTSPGELFF. For the CDR3, the DNA is TGTGCCAGCAGCTTAGTTACTAGCCCCGGGGAGCTGTTTTTT.

This sequence joins TRBV12-3 or TRBV12-4 and TRBJ2-7, with no clear D. The V and J ends lost 3 bases and 6 bases respectively, with 12 bases between them. This CDR3 is 13 amino acids long. The CDR3 sequence is CASSFVERSEQYF. Here the CDR3 DNA reads TGTGCCAGCAGTTTTGTAGAACGTAGCGAGCAGTACTTC.

The rearrangement links TRBV2 to TRBJ2-5; D is possibly TRBD2 (5 bases). CDR1 is SNHLY, CDR2 FYNNEI, per germline. V was clipped by 7 bases and J by 5 bases, with 8 bases between them. The CDR3 has 11 amino acids. The DNA for the CDR3 is TGTGCCAGCAAAGCGGTGGAGACCCAGTACTTC. Residues: CASKAVETQYF.

V and J are TRBV4-1 and TRBJ1-3; no clear D. This CDR3 is 15 amino acids long. Per the germline V gene, CDR1 is MGHRA and CDR2 is YSYEKL. Trimming pared 1 base from V and 8 bases from J, leaving 15 bases between. This CDR3 reads CASSQVTNTEDTIYF. The CDR3 DNA sequence: TGCGCCAGCAGCCAAGTAACTAACACGGAGGACACCATATATTTT.

This clone showed up just once. The genes are TRBV6-5 and TRBJ1-2; 7 bases map to TRBD1. The CDR3 contains 14 residues. Per germline, CDR1 MNHEY and CDR2 SVGAGI. V shed 6 bases, J shed 7 bases, and the junction held 11 bases outside the gene matches. The CDR3, as DNA: TGTGCCAGCAGCTCCGGGACAGAAGTCCCTGGCTACACCTTC. Its protein is CASSSGTEVPGYTF.

This clone was detected only once. The chain joins TRBV28 to TRBJ1-2; D gene unclear. Trimming stripped 4 bases from V and 8 bases from J, with 14 bases between. The CDR3 extends over 13 amino acids. The germline gives CDR1 MDHEN, CDR2 SYDVKM. The CDR3, as DNA: TGTGCCAGCAGTTCAGCTCTAGCCGTCGGCTACACCTTC. Translating it yields CASSSALAVGYTF.

The chain carries TRBV19 and TRBJ2-4, with D unclear. In germline, CDR1 is LNHDA, CDR2 SQIVND (reference sequence). CDR3 length: 14 residues. Trimming removed 3 bases at V and 1 base at J, with 7 bases between. CDR3 amino acids: CASSIPEAKNIQYF. DNA for the CDR3: TGTGCCAGTAGTATCCCCGAGGCCAAAAACATTCAGTACTTC.

The rearrangement links TRBV5-1 to TRBJ1-1, with D unclear. Germline V gives CDR1 SGHRS, CDR2 YFSETQ. This CDR3 has 14 residues. Trimming took 2 bases from V and 3 from J, leaving 11 bases between them. CDR3 sequence (DNA): TGCGCCAGCAGCTTAGACCTGGAGGACACTGAAGCTTTCTTT. Protein: CASSLDLEDTEAFF.

This chain uses TRBV11-3 with TRBJ2-5, with 7 bases identical to TRBD2. The germline V gene encodes CDR1 SGHNT and CDR2 YENEEA. Losses at the gene ends were 4 bases for V and 4 bases for J; bases not matched to a gene: 9. The length of the CDR3 is 15 residues. The CDR3 DNA reads TGTGCCAGCAGCTACCCCGGGGAGGGCGGAGAGACCCAGTACTTC. Translation gives CASSYPGEGGETQYF.

This chain connects TRBV5-4 to TRBJ2-5, with 8 bases identical to TRBD1. Germline loops: CDR1 SGHNT, CDR2 YYREEE (reference sequence). V lost 0 bases, J lost 1 base, and 14 bases stayed unmatched. The CDR3 spans 19 residues. CDR3 bases: TGTGCCAGCAGCTTGGGACCAGGGGGCCATGGTTCTGGCCAAGAGACCCAGTACTTC. Encoded protein: CASSLGPGGHGSGQETQYF. The variable domain in full, completed from reference TRBV5-4 and TRBJ2-5, reads ETGVTQSPTHLIKTRGQQVTLRCSSQSGHNTVSWYQQALGQGPQFIFQYYREEENGRGNFPPRFSGLQFPNYSSELNVNALELDDSALYLCASSLGPGGHGSGQETQYFGPGTRLLVL.

This clone occurred once. The chain employs TRBV5-4 and TRBJ2-7, with no clear D. Germline CDR1 SGHNT, CDR2 YYREEE (reference sequence). V shed 4 bases and J shed 2 bases, with 10 bases lying between them. This CDR3 spans 13 amino acids. The CDR3 here is CASSEARTYEQYF. The DNA for the CDR3 is TGTGCCAGCAGCGAGGCACGAACCTACGAGCAGTACTTC.

The chain uses TRBV2 and TRBJ1-5, with 10 positions matching TRBD1. In germline, CDR1 is SNHLY, CDR2 FYNNEI. Trimming cost V 6 bases and J 3 bases; bases outside gene matches: 2. The CDR3 contains 14 residues. CDR3 protein: CASSGQGDNQPQHF. In DNA, the CDR3 is TGTGCCAGCAGCGGACAGGGGGACAATCAGCCCCAGCATTTT.

The chain joins TRBV5-4 to TRBJ1-2; possibly TRBD1 for D (5 bases). The CDR3 is 15 residues long. CDR1 and CDR2 from the germline V gene are SGHNT and YYREEE (reference sequence). Trimming stripped 0 bases from V and 4 bases from J, with 13 bases between. The CDR3, as DNA: TGTGCCAGCAGCTTGGCCGGGCAGGGTGGCTATGGCTACACCTTC. It yields the protein CASSLAGQGGYGYTF.